This is a list of T cell receptor beta chains from one sample in a study of T cell repertoires in cytomegalovirus infection. From the reads, TCRdb called clonotypes with MiXCR, one entry per CDR3 protein. The table includes 110,000 or so distinct CDR3 sequences, 30% to 35% detected once. These receptors' antigens are unknown. The material sequenced was CD8+ T cells from cultured PBMCs, taken from culture after CMV antigen stimulation. The receptors derive from a human donor in good health (CMV status not recorded). Some clones in this sample may be carry-over from other donors' samples. CDR3s include the opening cysteine and the closing phenylalanine or tryptophan. Each record gives: J gene, clone size, V gene, D gene, CDR3 DNA, CDR3 protein. A D gene is named only where the DNA matches it firmly. The listing skips clone size in some rows; elsewhere it reads once, few, many or a size class.

J: TRBJ2-1
size: .
V: TRBV7-9
D: .
DNA: TGTGCCAGCAGCCCCGCGGAGGGCCACTACAATGAGCAGTTCTTC
CDR3: CASSPAEGHYNEQFF

J: TRBJ2-1
size: few
V: TRBV4-3
D: .
DNA: TGCGCCAGCAGCCAAGATTATGACAGCCGCTCCTACAATGAGCAGTTCTTC
CDR3: CASSQDYDSRSYNEQFF

J: TRBJ2-3
size: many
V: TRBV11-2
D: .
DNA: TGTGCCAGCAGCAGGATCGGGGGCCTGGGCACAGATACGCAGTATTTT
CDR3: CASSRIGGLGTDTQYF

J: TRBJ1-1
size: .
V: TRBV7-8
D: .
DNA: TGTGCCAGCAGCCCGGACTGGACTGAAGCTTTCTTT
CDR3: CASSPDWTEAFF

J: TRBJ2-1
size: many
V: TRBV7-8
D: .
DNA: TGTGCCAGCAGCTTTCTTGGGAAGTTGAGCTCCTACAATGAGCAGTTCTTC
CDR3: CASSFLGKLSSYNEQFF

J: TRBJ1-5
size: .
V: TRBV9
D: .
DNA: TGTGCCAGCAGCGCTGGCAATTCAGAGGTACAGCCCCAGCATTTT
CDR3: CASSAGNSEVQPQHF

J: TRBJ1-1
size: many
V: TRBV7-2
D: .
DNA: TGTGCCAGCAGCTTCGGAACAAACACTGAAGCTTTCTTT
CDR3: CASSFGTNTEAFF

J: TRBJ1-2
size: few
V: TRBV27
D: .
DNA: TGTGCCAGCAGTCCGTCTGGACCCAATGGCTACACCTTC
CDR3: CASSPSGPNGYTF

J: TRBJ1-5
size: many
V: TRBV7-2
D: .
DNA: TGTGCCAGCAGCTTAGGTCTCAACAATCAGCCCCAGCATTTT
CDR3: CASSLGLNNQPQHF

J: TRBJ2-3
size: .
V: TRBV6-1
D: TRBD2
DNA: TGTGCCAGCAGAGACCGGGAGGGAGCGGCCACAGATACGCAGTATTTT
CDR3: CASRDREGAATDTQYF

J: TRBJ2-7
size: many
V: TRBV11-2
D: .
DNA: TGTGCCAGCAGCTTAGTGGGGCAGGTCTCCCACGAGCAGTACTTC
CDR3: CASSLVGQVSHEQYF

J: TRBJ2-1
size: few
V: TRBV6-2/TRBV6-3
D: .
DNA: TGTGCCAGCAGTCCCCTGAGGGGTAAATACAATGAGCAGTTCTTC
CDR3: CASSPLRGKYNEQFF

J: TRBJ2-1
size: .
V: TRBV2
D: .
DNA: TGTGCCAGCGGGGATAGCGGAGAAACTTCAAATGAGCAGTTCTTC
CDR3: CASGDSGETSNEQFF

J: TRBJ2-7
size: many
V: TRBV6-1
D: TRBD1
DNA: TGTGCCAGCAGGGCCGGGACAGGGGGCGAGCAGTACTTC
CDR3: CASRAGTGGEQYF

J: TRBJ1-2
size: .
V: TRBV20-1
D: .
DNA: TGCAGTGCTATTAGCAGGGAAGCTAACTATGGCTACACCTTC
CDR3: CSAISREANYGYTF

J: TRBJ1-2
size: .
V: TRBV14
D: .
DNA: TGTGCCAGCAGCCCTCGGGGCAGGGTTCTCTATGGCTACACCTTC
CDR3: CASSPRGRVLYGYTF

J: TRBJ2-3
size: .
V: TRBV9
D: .
DNA: TGTGCCAGCAGCGTAGTAGGGGGGATTCTTTCCTCAGATACGCAGTATTTT
CDR3: CASSVVGGILSSDTQYF

J: TRBJ2-5
size: .
V: TRBV7-9
D: TRBD2
DNA: TGTGCCAGCTTCCCCACTAGCGGCCATCAAGAGACCCAGTACTTC
CDR3: CASFPTSGHQETQYF

J: TRBJ1-1
size: .
V: TRBV15
D: .
DNA: TGTGCCACCAGCAGAGAATCCCCGGGCGTATACACTGAAGCTTTCTTT
CDR3: CATSRESPGVYTEAFF

J: TRBJ1-5
size: .
V: TRBV6-6
D: .
DNA: TGTGCCAGCAGTGATCGGCGACAGGCGATAAATCAGCCCCAGCATTTT
CDR3: CASSDRRQAINQPQHF

J: TRBJ1-1
size: .
V: TRBV10-3
D: TRBD1
DNA: TGTGCCATCAGTGGGACAGGGGATGTGAGGGGCACTGAAGCTTTCTTT
CDR3: CAISGTGDVRGTEAFF

J: TRBJ2-7
size: few
V: TRBV9
D: .
DNA: TGTGCCAGCAGCGCCGGACAGAACCCCTACGAGCAGTACTTC
CDR3: CASSAGQNPYEQYF

J: TRBJ2-1
size: .
V: TRBV19
D: .
DNA: TGTGCCAGTAGTATTGTCCCAGGTTCTTACAATGAGCAGTTCTTC
CDR3: CASSIVPGSYNEQFF

J: TRBJ1-1
size: .
V: TRBV7-9
D: .
DNA: TGTGCCAGCAGCGGGGGGGTAGAGGGGCGGATCGCCACTGAAGCTTTCTTT
CDR3: CASSGGVEGRIATEAFF

J: TRBJ2-3
size: .
V: TRBV12-3/TRBV12-4
D: .
DNA: TGTGCCAGCAGTTTAGGGGACCGGACCGATACGCAGTATTTT
CDR3: CASSLGDRTDTQYF

J: TRBJ1-1
size: .
V: TRBV19
D: .
DNA: TGTGCCAGTAGTAACAGGGAAAGAGGCACTGAAGCTTTCTTT
CDR3: CASSNRERGTEAFF

J: TRBJ2-7
size: many
V: TRBV6-1
D: .
DNA: TGTGCCAGCAGTGATCCGGGAGAGCTCAACTACGAGCAGTACTTC
CDR3: CASSDPGELNYEQYF

J: TRBJ1-3
size: .
V: TRBV28
D: .
DNA: TGTGCCAGCAGTATGACTTATGGCGGGACTGACCCTGGAAACACCATATATTTT
CDR3: CASSMTYGGTDPGNTIYF

J: TRBJ2-1
size: .
V: TRBV6-2/TRBV6-3
D: .
DNA: TGTGCCAGCATAGAGCGGAATGAGCAGTTCTTC
CDR3: CASIERNEQFF

J: TRBJ2-3
size: .
V: TRBV7-1
D: TRBD2
DNA: TGTGCCAGCAGCTCGATTAGCGGGGGGGATCTGACAGATACGCAGTATTTT
CDR3: CASSSISGGDLTDTQYF

J: TRBJ2-1
size: many
V: TRBV7-6
D: TRBD2
DNA: TGTGCCAGCAGCTTAAGCGGGGTAGCCGTTGAGCAGTTCTTC
CDR3: CASSLSGVAVEQFF

J: TRBJ2-7
size: .
V: TRBV6-1
D: TRBD1
DNA: TGTGCCAGCAAGTGGCAGGGGGCCGCTTTTGAGTACTTC
CDR3: CASKWQGAAFEYF

J: TRBJ1-1
size: .
V: TRBV7-2
D: TRBD1
DNA: TGTGCCAGCAGCCCAACGACAGGGCACACTGAAGCTTTCTTT
CDR3: CASSPTTGHTEAFF

J: TRBJ2-6
size: .
V: TRBV5-5
D: TRBD1
DNA: TGTGCCAGCAGCTCGCCGGGACAGGGGGGCTCTGGGGCCAACGTCCTGACTTTC
CDR3: CASSSPGQGGSGANVLTF

J: TRBJ2-3
size: many
V: TRBV7-9
D: .
DNA: TGTGCCAGCAGCCCTCTGGGGGGCACAGATACGCAGTATTTT
CDR3: CASSPLGGTDTQYF

J: TRBJ2-4
size: few
V: TRBV5-6
D: TRBD2
DNA: TGTGCCAGCAGCTTGCCGGGACTAGCGGGGTTAGGCAGCATTCAGTACTTC
CDR3: CASSLPGLAGLGSIQYF

J: TRBJ1-2
size: few
V: TRBV25-1
D: .
DNA: TGTGCCAGCAGTGAAGGCAGTATTTATGGCTACACCTTC
CDR3: CASSEGSIYGYTF

J: TRBJ1-6
size: once
V: TRBV7-9
D: TRBD1
DNA: TGTGCCAGCAGCCTAACGGCGACAGGGAGCTCCTATAATTCACCCCTCCACTTT
CDR3: CASSLTATGSSYNSPLHF

J: TRBJ2-7
size: few
V: TRBV4-1
D: .
DNA: TGCGCCAGCAGCCAAGAGTCAGATGGCCTCTACGAGCAGTACTTC
CDR3: CASSQESDGLYEQYF

J: TRBJ2-1
size: .
V: TRBV7-9
D: .
DNA: TGTGCCAGCAGCACGGGGCGGGGGCGATCCCCCTACAATGAGCAGTTCTTC
CDR3: CASSTGRGRSPYNEQFF

J: TRBJ1-2
size: .
V: TRBV2
D: TRBD1
DNA: TGTGCCAGCAGCGGCATCAGTGACAGGGGACGGACCTATGGCTACACCTTC
CDR3: CASSGISDRGRTYGYTF

J: TRBJ2-3
size: .
V: TRBV20-1
D: .
DNA: TGCAGTGCTAGACCCCCCACGGCCACAGGCCGAGGTGATACGCAGTATTTT
CDR3: CSARPPTATGRGDTQYF

J: TRBJ2-5
size: few
V: TRBV5-8
D: .
DNA: TGTGCCAGCAGCTTGGATCAGGGAGCCGAGACCCAGTACTTC
CDR3: CASSLDQGAETQYF

J: TRBJ1-6
size: .
V: TRBV2
D: TRBD1
DNA: TGTGCCAGCAGGTGGGACAGGATAATCAATTCACCCCTCCACTTT
CDR3: CASRWDRIINSPLHF

J: TRBJ1-6
size: many
V: TRBV27
D: TRBD1
DNA: TGTGCCACCCGGATGAGACAGGGCTATAATTCACCCCTCCACTTT
CDR3: CATRMRQGYNSPLHF

J: TRBJ2-7
size: .
V: TRBV4-1
D: .
DNA: TGCGCCAGCAGCCACCAAAGAGGATACGAGCAGTACTTC
CDR3: CASSHQRGYEQYF

J: TRBJ2-1
size: few
V: TRBV6-2/TRBV6-3
D: .
DNA: TGTGCCAGCAGTTACCAGGGTTCAATGAAGCAGTTCTTC
CDR3: CASSYQGSMKQFF

J: TRBJ1-4
size: few
V: TRBV7-6
D: .
DNA: TGTGCCAGCAGCGATTACGGGACAACAACTAATGAAAAACTGTTTTTT
CDR3: CASSDYGTTTNEKLFF

J: TRBJ2-1
size: .
V: TRBV5-4
D: .
DNA: TGTGCCAGCAGAATACGGACGGGAATAAGGTCCTACAATGAGCAGTTCTTC
CDR3: CASRIRTGIRSYNEQFF

J: TRBJ1-5
size: .
V: TRBV6-1
D: TRBD1
DNA: TGTGCCAGCAGGGAGACAGGGATGACCTATCATCAGCCCCAGCATTTT
CDR3: CASRETGMTYHQPQHF

J: TRBJ2-7
size: .
V: TRBV5-6
D: .
DNA: TGTGCCAGCAGCTTGGGGGGCGGCCCAGCGAGCTACGAGCAGTACTTC
CDR3: CASSLGGGPASYEQYF

J: TRBJ2-7
size: .
V: TRBV28
D: .
DNA: TGTGCCAGCAGTTCCCCCTACCAGGGGTACGAGCAGTACTTC
CDR3: CASSSPYQGYEQYF

J: TRBJ2-7
size: few
V: TRBV7-6
D: TRBD1
DNA: TGTGCCAGCAGCCCCGACAGGGGCCACTCCTACGAGCAGTACTTC
CDR3: CASSPDRGHSYEQYF

J: TRBJ1-1
size: .
V: TRBV12-3/TRBV12-4
D: .
DNA: TGTGCCAGCAGCCTGGGAGCCGTTATGAACACTGAAGCTTTCTTT
CDR3: CASSLGAVMNTEAFF

J: TRBJ1-5
size: many
V: TRBV24-1
D: .
DNA: TGTGCCACCAGTGATTTGGGGTCCGATCAGCCCCAGCATTTT
CDR3: CATSDLGSDQPQHF

J: TRBJ1-6
size: few
V: TRBV7-2
D: .
DNA: TGTGCCAGCAGCTTGAGTTCAGGGGTAAATTCACCCCTCCACTTT
CDR3: CASSLSSGVNSPLHF

J: TRBJ1-1
size: many
V: TRBV6-2/TRBV6-3
D: .
DNA: TGTGCCAGCAGTTACGGGATGGACTTGAACACTGAAGCTTTCTTT
CDR3: CASSYGMDLNTEAFF